Following are 8 T cell receptor beta chains from one sample sequenced in a study of Graves' ophthalmopathy and Graves' hyperthyroidism. Amplified TCR beta CDR3 regions were obtained using RNA transcripts as template. The workflow started with a first-round RT-PCR run with HTBI primers and then moved on to a second-round multiplex PCR. TCRdb called the multiplex PCR reads again in MiXCR, with one record for every CDR3 protein. There are approximately 210,000 distinct CDR3 sequences in the sample; roughly 27% occur only once, and approximately 9.1% lies in the top ten. The sample taken for sequencing was peripheral blood. These TCRs come from a man aged 45-65 years with Graves' ophthalmopathy.

The CDR3, as DNA: TGTGCCAGCAAAAAGGCCCAGGGGAATTTCTACGAGCAGTACTTC. Protein: CASKKAQGNFYEQYF. The J gene is TRBJ2-7, the V gene TRBV6-2 or TRBV6-3, with a possible D match to TRBD1 (6 bases). Trimming cost V 7 bases and J 3 bases, with 19 bases left between them. This CDR3 has 15 amino acids. Germline-derived CDR1 and CDR2 are MNHEY and SVGEGT.

This clonotype was detected many times. Given a much more abundant clone one base away, this may be a read error. CDR3 residues: CATRDRGNTGELFF. The CDR3 DNA reads TGTGCCACCAGGGACAGGGGGAACACCGGGGAGCTGTTTTTT. The V gene is TRBV24-1, the J gene TRBJ2-2, with 9 bases aligning to TRBD1. There are 14 residues in the CDR3. Germline-derived CDR1 and CDR2 are KGHDR and SFDVKD. V lost 7 bases and J lost 1; bases outside the gene matches: 0.

In its sample, this clonotype was seen many times. The CDR3 spells CASSFRAANYEQYF. In nucleotides, the CDR3 is TGTGCCAGCAGTTTTCGGGCAGCAAACTACGAGCAGTACTTC. The rearrangement links TRBV28 to TRBJ2-7, with D unresolved. With 3 bases removed from V and 3 bases from J, the gap between germline ends came to 12 bases. The length of the CDR3 is 14 residues. The V gene's germline CDR1 is MDHEN and CDR2 SYDVKM. Full variable domain (remainder filled in from reference TRBV28 and TRBJ2-7): DVKVTQSSRYLVKRTGEKVFLECVQDMDHENMFWYRQDPGLGLRLIYFSYDVKMKEKGDIPEGYSVSREKKERFSLILESASTNQTSMYLCASSFRAANYEQYFGPGTRLTVT.

There are many counts of this clonotype. This sequence joins TRBV6-5 and TRBJ2-7, with D perhaps TRBD1 or TRBD2 (5 bases each). CDR3 size: 14 residues. Germline CDR1 MNHEY, CDR2 SVGAGI. V lost 7 bases to trimming and J lost 0 bases, with 13 bases between them. Here the CDR3 DNA reads TGTGCCAGCATTCCTCCGGGGCCCTCCTACGAGCAGTACTTC. As protein: CASIPPGPSYEQYF.

This clonotype showed up many times. The chain uses TRBV18 and TRBJ2-7, with D hard to call. The CDR3 runs 15 residues. Trimming took off 1 base at V and 3 bases at J, with 13 bases between the two ends. Germline CDR1 KGHSH, CDR2 LQKENI. The CDR3: CASSPRFQQSYEQYF. As DNA, the CDR3 is TGTGCCAGCTCACCACGTTTTCAGCAGAGCTACGAGCAGTACTTC.

The table lists this clonotype with many counts. This CDR3 reads CASRLGQGDIYEQYF. CDR3 DNA sequence: TGTGCCAGCAGGCTAGGACAGGGGGATATCTACGAGCAGTACTTC. V usage is TRBV6-5 and J usage is TRBJ2-7; 10 positions match TRBD1. J lost 3 bases, V lost 6 bases, and 8 bases had no gene match. The CDR3 is 15 amino acids. CDR1 is MNHEY, CDR2 SVGAGI, per germline.

This clonotype was detected ten times or more. V gene TRBV28 combines with J gene TRBJ2-7; 14 bases are shared with TRBD2. V lost 1 base to trimming and J lost 8 bases; unmatched junction nucleotides: 7. The CDR3 extends over 16 amino acids. The germline gives CDR1 MDHEN, CDR2 SYDVKM. In DNA form, the CDR3 reads TGTGCCAGCAGTTTATCGGGCGGACTAGCGGGAGGCAAGCAGTACTTC. Translated: CASSLSGGLAGGKQYF. Combining the CDR3 with reference TRBV28 and TRBJ2-7 gives the whole variable domain DVKVTQSSRYLVKRTGEKVFLECVQDMDHENMFWYRQDPGLGLRLIYFSYDVKMKEKGDIPEGYSVSREKKERFSLILESASTNQTSMYLCASSLSGGLAGGKQYFGPGTRLTVT.

The V call is TRBV6-2 or TRBV6-3, the J call TRBJ1-5, with TRBD1 matching over 8 bases. CDR3 length equals 14 residues. The V gene's germline CDR1 is MNHEY and CDR2 SVGEGT. After removal of 7 bases from V and 5 bases from J, the junction contained 7 bases not matched to a gene. The CDR3 is CASTEPGGHQPQHF. The DNA of the CDR3 is TGTGCCAGCACCGAACCAGGGGGCCATCAGCCCCAGCATTTT.